This T cell receptor (beta chain) was sequenced for a study of cytomegalovirus exposure and HLA in healthy donors. Overall study findings and caveats: Earlier findings revealed that most TCR beta V segments proved productive either about 90% or about 30% of the time.

Vbeta (60) and Jbeta (13) primers were used in the PCR. Original analysis: Later, 80 million or so unique TCR beta chains were counted in an analysis, and approximately 9.9 million of them were shared. Data came from immunoSEQ multiplex PCR; TCRdb stores just in-frame clones and leaves some out. Clone size and V and J calls were adopted from that table, with D and trimming inferred from the DNA. Here the sample spans 130,000 or so clones, 80% to 90% being singletons. Per germline, CDR1 SNHLY and CDR2 FYNNEI. The CDR3 covers 14 residues. Trimming shortened V by 6 bases and J by 2 bases, and 11 bases separated the two germline ends. As to this clone: Antigen unknown.

The genes are TRBV2 and TRBJ1-5; no definite D call. The receptor comes from a woman younger than 30 in good health and CMV-seropositive. Sequencing was performed on PBMCs. The CDR3: CASREELGNQPQHF. CDR3 in DNA: TGTGCCAGCAGGGAGGAACTGGGCAATCAGCCCCAGCATTTT. Filled out from reference TRBV2 and TRBJ1-5, the complete variable domain reads EPEVTQTPSHQVTQMGQEVILRCVPISNHLYFYWYRQILGQKVEFLVSFYNNEISEKSEIFDDQFSVERPDGSNFTLKIRSTKLEDSAMYFCASREELGNQPQHFGDGTRLSIL.